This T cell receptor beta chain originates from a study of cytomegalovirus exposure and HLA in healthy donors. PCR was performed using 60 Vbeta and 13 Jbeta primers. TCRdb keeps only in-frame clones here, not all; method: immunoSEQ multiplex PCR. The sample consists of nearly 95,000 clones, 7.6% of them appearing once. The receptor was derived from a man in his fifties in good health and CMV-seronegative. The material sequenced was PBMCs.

CDR3 loop: CAIQTGVNTGELFF. In DNA form, the CDR3 reads TGTGCCATTCAGACAGGGGTGAACACCGGGGAGCTGTTTTTT. This chain connects TRBV10-3 to TRBJ2-2, with 8 bases matching TRBD1. The J segment lost 1 base and the V segment lost 9 bases, leaving 4 bases of the junction unmatched. Germline CDR1 ENHRY, CDR2 SYGVKD. The CDR3 length is 14 residues.